A single sample is the source of the 27 T cell receptor beta chains below, sequenced in a study of blood T cell repertoires in COVID-19. Some clones are missing from TCRdb's copy, which holds only in-frame ones; the method was immunoSEQ multiplex PCR. Among hundreds of thousands of clones, roughly 87% were seen once, and the ten largest hold 2% to 3%. The sample taken for sequencing was peripheral blood. These TCRs come from a man between 18 and 35 years old with active or convalescent COVID-19.

The rearrangement links TRBV28 to TRBJ1-3, with TRBD1 matching over 8 bases. The germline V gene encodes CDR1 MDHEN and CDR2 SYDVKM. V trimming: 5 bases; J trimming: 4 bases; junction bases outside the gene matches: 7. The length of the CDR3 is 15 residues. The CDR3, as DNA: TGTGCCAGCAGTGGGACGACAGGGGACGGAAACACCATATATTTT. Protein product: CASSGTTGDGNTIYF.

This clone appeared once. The chain uses TRBV6-1 and TRBJ1-4; TRBD1 might be the D (6 bases). There are 15 residues in the CDR3. The V end was cut by 1 base, the J end by 8 bases, with 14 bases between. Germline CDR1 reads MNHNS; CDR2 reads SASEGT. This chain's CDR3 is CASSEVWGPDEKLFF. The DNA of the CDR3 is TGTGCCAGCAGTGAAGTGTGGGGGCCGGACGAAAAACTGTTTTTT.

This chain connects TRBV27 to TRBJ2-7; no reliable D call. V lost 4 bases and J 5 bases, leaving 15 bases between the germline ends. Germline CDR1 is MNHEY and CDR2 is SMNVEV (reference sequence). The CDR3 runs to 14 residues. The DNA of the CDR3 is TGTGCCAGCAGTTCACCTGACTTCATTGACGAGCAGTACTTC. As protein: CASSSPDFIDEQYF.

The V gene is TRBV5-1, the J gene TRBJ2-5, with TRBD2 identical over 7 bases. The junction had 6 bases not matched to a gene; V was cut back by 5 bases and J by 5 bases. Germline-derived CDR1 and CDR2 are SGHRS and YFSETQ. This CDR3 is 13 amino acids long. The CDR3 sequence is CASSSGSLETQYF. Written as DNA, the CDR3 is TGCGCCAGCAGTAGCGGGTCCTTGGAGACCCAGTACTTC.

This chain links TRBV4-1 with TRBJ2-7, with 8 bases matching TRBD2. With 4 bases clipped from V and 0 bases from J, the junction kept 11 bases outside the gene matches. The CDR3 contains 17 residues. Germline V CDR1 and CDR2: MGHRA, YSYEKL. The CDR3 loop reads CASSPRTVAGSSYEQYF. In DNA form, the CDR3 reads TGCGCCAGCAGCCCCCGGACCGTAGCGGGGAGCTCCTACGAGCAGTACTTC.

This clone was detected once. V and J are TRBV3-1 (or the pseudogene TRBV3-2) and TRBJ2-1, with 9 nucleotides matching TRBD1. V shed 4 bases, J shed 0 bases, and the junction held 10 bases outside the gene matches. Germline CDR1 reads LGHDT; CDR2 reads YNNKEL (reference sequence). There are 18 residues in the CDR3. CDR3 loop: CASSPALPGQGSYNEQFF. Written as DNA, the CDR3 is TGTGCCAGCAGCCCTGCTCTTCCGGGACAGGGCTCCTACAATGAGCAGTTCTTC.

J is TRBJ1-1 and V is TRBV20-1; 8 positions match TRBD1. With 3 bases clipped from V and 5 bases from J, the junction kept 8 bases outside the gene matches. This CDR3 is built from 14 residues. Germline V lookup: CDR1 DFQATT, CDR2 SNEGSKA (reference sequence). The CDR3 loop reads CSASGQGLWTEAFF. CDR3 sequence (DNA): TGCAGTGCTAGTGGACAGGGACTTTGGACTGAAGCTTTCTTT.

The rearrangement joins TRBV3-1 (or the pseudogene TRBV3-2) to TRBJ2-1; 9 bases are a match to TRBD1. V shed 2 bases and J 7 bases; nucleotides not matched to a gene: 12. Per germline, CDR1 LGHDT and CDR2 YNNKEL (reference sequence). This CDR3 spans 17 amino acids. CDR3: CASSQRTGTGPTNEQFF. DNA of the CDR3: TGTGCCAGCAGCCAAAGGACCGGGACAGGGCCTACAAATGAGCAGTTCTTC.

This chain connects TRBV5-1 to TRBJ1-4; the D gene is possibly TRBD1 (5 bases). This CDR3 comprises 17 residues. Trimming stripped 0 bases from V and 2 bases from J, with 14 bases between. Germline CDR1 is SGHRS and CDR2 is YFSETQ. The CDR3: CASSLAPGLSTNEKLFF. The CDR3 DNA sequence: TGCGCCAGCAGCTTGGCTCCAGGGTTAAGCACTAATGAAAAACTGTTTTTT.

As for this clone: One end of the junction varies from germline; a read error may be responsible. This chain links TRBV7-9 with TRBJ1-2, with TRBD1 as a possible D gene (5 bases). The CDR3 totals 12 residues. Germline V CDR1 and CDR2: SEHNR, FQNEAQ (reference sequence). CDR3 nucleotide sequence: TGTGCCAGCAGCTTAGCGGGGGGAGACACCTACTTC. This encodes CASSLAGGDTYF.

The chain links TRBV1 to TRBJ1-5. TRBV1 is annotated as a pseudogene. The CDR3 runs to 15 residues. CDR3 protein: CTSSHGRGVHQPQHF. The CDR3 coding sequence is TGCACCAGCAGCCACGGGAGGGGAGTTCATCAGCCCCAGCATTTT.

This sequence joins TRBV7-2 and TRBJ2-3, with TRBD2 identical over 8 bases. CDR3 length: 13 residues. V trimming: 6 bases; J trimming: 5 bases; junction bases outside the gene matches: 4. Germline V gene lookup returns CDR1 SGHTA and CDR2 FQGNSA. CDR3: CASSLLAEDTQYF. CDR3 DNA sequence: TGTGCCAGCAGTTTACTAGCGGAAGATACGCAGTATTTT.

This sequence joins TRBV27 and TRBJ1-3; 7 bases agree with TRBD1. Germline assignment: CDR1 MNHEY and CDR2 SMNVEV (reference sequence). The CDR3 spans 15 residues. V lost 4 bases and J lost 4; bases outside the gene matches: 7. CDR3 residues: CASSSYRGAGNTIYF. DNA of the CDR3: TGTGCCAGCAGTTCCTACAGGGGAGCAGGAAACACCATATATTTT.

This chain links TRBV13 with TRBJ2-1, with 15 bases aligning to TRBD2. CDR1 is PRHDT and CDR2 is FYEKMQ in the germline V gene (reference sequence). The CDR3 length is 19 residues. V shed 5 bases and J 5 bases; nucleotides not matched to a gene: 13. CDR3 loop: CASSGPGLAGGEKNNEQFF. In DNA form, the CDR3 reads TGTGCCAGCAGCGGTCCGGGACTAGCGGGAGGCGAAAAAAACAATGAGCAGTTCTTC. Complete variable domain (other parts from reference TRBV13 and TRBJ2-1): AAGVIQSPRHLIKEKRETATLKCYPIPRHDTVYWYQQGPGQDPQFLISFYEKMQSDKGSIPDRFSAQQFSDYHSELNMSSLELGDSALYFCASSGPGLAGGEKNNEQFFGPGTRLTVL.

The V gene is TRBV7-9, the J gene TRBJ1-1, with D unresolved. The V gene lost 10 bases and the J gene lost 0 bases, with 9 bases spanning the gap. Germline lookup yields CDR1 SEHNR and CDR2 FQNEAQ (reference sequence). The CDR3 spans 12 residues. The DNA for the CDR3 is TGTGCCATCCTCGGGATGAACACTGAAGCTTTCTTT. Residues: CAILGMNTEAFF. The full variable domain, its missing parts supplied by reference TRBV7-9 and TRBJ1-1, is DTGVSQNPRHKITKRGQNVTFRCDPISEHNRLYWYRQTLGQGPEFLTYFQNEAQLEKSRLLSDRFSAERPKGSFSTLEIQRTEQGDSAMYLCAILGMNTEAFFGQGTRLTVV.

This clone appeared once. The chain couples TRBV10-3 to TRBJ2-7, with D unresolved. Germline lookup yields CDR1 ENHRY and CDR2 SYGVKD. This CDR3 is 15 amino acids long. V was pared by 3 bases and J by 2 bases, with 14 bases between. Here the CDR3 reads CAISDTGPPAYEQYF. Written as DNA, the CDR3 is TGTGCCATCAGTGACACTGGGCCTCCAGCCTACGAGCAGTACTTC.

J is TRBJ2-7 and V is TRBV20-1, with 9 bases lining up with TRBD1. Germline trimming cut 5 bases from V and 6 bases from J; bases unmatched to any gene: 8. CDR3 length: 13 residues. Germline V gives CDR1 DFQATT, CDR2 SNEGSKA (reference sequence). In DNA, the CDR3 is TGCAGTGCTGGTGGGACAGGGTCGGGCGAGCAGTACTTC. It specifies CSAGGTGSGEQYF.

The rearrangement uses TRBV29-1 and TRBJ2-2; the D gene is possibly TRBD1 (6 bases). CDR1 is SQVTM, CDR2 ANQGSEA, per germline. The CDR3 runs 12 residues. Deletions cut 5 bases from V and 5 bases from J, with 9 bases between. CDR3 loop: CSVYTGTGELFF. As DNA, the CDR3 is TGCAGCGTTTATACAGGGACCGGGGAGCTGTTTTTT.

The chain combines TRBV4-3 with TRBJ1-6, with 12 bases aligning to TRBD1. V dropped 3 bases and J dropped 9; count of bases not matched to a gene: 12. Germline V gene data show CDR1 as LGHNA and CDR2 as YSLEER. The length of the CDR3 is 18 residues. CDR3 bases: TGCGCCAGCAGCCATATAGACTGGGACAGGGGGCATGCTTCACCCCTCCACTTT. Translated, it gives CASSHIDWDRGHASPLHF.

The V call is TRBV6-5, the J call TRBJ2-5; a weak D match, TRBD2 (6 bases). CDR1 is MNHEY and CDR2 is SVGAGI in the germline V gene. Trimming cost V 10 bases and J 5 bases, with 11 bases left between them. This CDR3 is built from 11 residues. Written as DNA, the CDR3 is TGTGCCACTGGAGGAGGGGAGACCCAGTACTTC. This sequence encodes CATGGGETQYF.

The chain employs TRBV4-1 and TRBJ2-6; D perhaps matches TRBD1 (6 bases). The length of the CDR3 is 16 residues. Germline lookup yields CDR1 MGHRA and CDR2 YSYEKL. The ends were cut back, 3 bases at V and 1 base at J, with 10 bases in the middle. The CDR3 is CASSQSQGSGANVLTF. In DNA, the CDR3 is TGCGCCAGCAGCCAGAGCCAGGGGTCTGGGGCCAACGTCCTGACTTTC.

This chain connects TRBV25-1 to TRBJ1-4; D gene unclear. The V gene's germline CDR1 is MGHDK and CDR2 SYGVNS. The V and J ends lost 5 bases and 8 bases respectively, with 12 bases between them. CDR3 length equals 13 residues. The CDR3 bases are TGTGCCAGCAGTCTAGGAGGACTGGAAAAACTGTTTTTT. Protein sequence: CASSLGGLEKLFF.

The rearrangement links TRBV5-1 to TRBJ2-6; TRBD1 matches at 7 bases. The V and J ends lost 0 bases and 4 bases, in that order; junction bases with no gene match: 7. Germline-derived CDR1 and CDR2 are SGHRS and YFSETQ. The CDR3 covers 17 residues. The CDR3 sequence is CASSLAGQVAGANVLTF. The CDR3 DNA sequence: TGCGCCAGCAGCTTGGCCGGACAGGTAGCAGGGGCCAACGTCCTGACTTTC.

V gene TRBV7-6 combines with J gene TRBJ2-1, with D possibly TRBD1 on 5 matching bases. The ends were cut back, 5 bases at V and 4 bases at J, with 21 bases in the middle. The CDR3 sequence is 17 residues long. Germline-derived CDR1 and CDR2 are SGHVS and FNYEAQ. The DNA for the CDR3 is TGTGCCAGCAGCCCAGGACGACAGCACCGACCATACAATGAGCAGTTCTTC. Protein product: CASSPGRQHRPYNEQFF. The full variable domain, rest sourced from reference TRBV7-6 and TRBJ2-1, is GAGVSQSPRYKVTKRGQDVALRCDPISGHVSLYWYRQALGQGPEFLTYFNYEAQQDKSGLPNDRFSAERPEGSISTLTIQRTEQRDSAMYRCASSPGRQHRPYNEQFFGPGTRLTVL.

The chain carries TRBV6-2 or TRBV6-3 and TRBJ1-5; unclear D gene. CDR3 length: 14 residues. Per the germline V gene, CDR1 is MNHEY and CDR2 is SVGEGT. V was clipped by 5 bases and J by 3 bases, with 11 bases between them. The CDR3 region has the DNA TGTGCCAGCAGTCCGGGAGACCACAATCAGCCCCAGCATTTT. Its translation is CASSPGDHNQPQHF.

This clone was recorded only once. The chain has TRBV4-3 and TRBJ2-7; perhaps TRBD2 as D (5 bases). Trimming shortened V by 0 bases and J by 4 bases, and 16 bases separated the two germline ends. Germline lookup yields CDR1 LGHNA and CDR2 YSLEER. This CDR3 comprises 16 residues. CDR3 in amino acids: CASSQDSVGAGYEQYF. The CDR3, as DNA: TGCGCCAGCAGCCAAGATTCAGTGGGAGCTGGGTACGAGCAGTACTTC.

The chain joins TRBV19 to TRBJ1-2; 11 bases are a match to TRBD1. Germline values: CDR1 LNHDA, CDR2 SQIVND (reference sequence). The CDR3 loop spans 17 amino acids. The J segment lost 8 bases and the V segment lost 3 bases, leaving 14 bases of the junction unmatched. The CDR3 coding sequence is TGTGCCAGTAGTATCCGGACAGGGGGCCTGACCCCTATAGGCTACACCTTC. It specifies CASSIRTGGLTPIGYTF.